This TCR beta chain came from a study of control samples from healthy donors and cancer patients. Germline CDR1 SGHRS, CDR2 YFSETQ. CDR3 length: 18 amino acids. Unmatched junction bases numbered 6, after V lost 3 bases and J lost 2 bases. Clones were read by immunoSEQ multiplex PCR, and TCRdb kept only the in-frame ones, dropping some. Here the sample spans some 100,000 clones, about 90% being singletons. The genes are TRBV5-1 and TRBJ2-2, with TRBD2 matching over 14 bases. This clonotype was obtained from a man aged 25-40 years in good health. Material: blood. CDR3 DNA sequence: TGCGCCAGCAGCTCCTGGACTAGCGGGAGGTACAACACCGGGGAGCTGTTTTTT. Protein product: CASSSWTSGRYNTGELFF.